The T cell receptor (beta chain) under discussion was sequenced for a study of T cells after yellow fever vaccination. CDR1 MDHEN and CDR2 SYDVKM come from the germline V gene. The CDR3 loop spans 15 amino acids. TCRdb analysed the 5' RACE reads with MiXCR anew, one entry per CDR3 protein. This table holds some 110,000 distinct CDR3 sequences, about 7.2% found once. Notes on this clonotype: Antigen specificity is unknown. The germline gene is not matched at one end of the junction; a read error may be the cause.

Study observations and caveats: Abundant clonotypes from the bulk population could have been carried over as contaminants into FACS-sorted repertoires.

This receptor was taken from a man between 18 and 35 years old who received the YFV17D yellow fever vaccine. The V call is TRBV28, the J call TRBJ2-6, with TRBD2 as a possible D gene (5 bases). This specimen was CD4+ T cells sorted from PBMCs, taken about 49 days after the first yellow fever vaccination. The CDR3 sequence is CTSTPGGAGANVLTF. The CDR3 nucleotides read TGTACCAGCACCCCCGGAGGAGCTGGGGCCAACGTCCTGACTTTC.